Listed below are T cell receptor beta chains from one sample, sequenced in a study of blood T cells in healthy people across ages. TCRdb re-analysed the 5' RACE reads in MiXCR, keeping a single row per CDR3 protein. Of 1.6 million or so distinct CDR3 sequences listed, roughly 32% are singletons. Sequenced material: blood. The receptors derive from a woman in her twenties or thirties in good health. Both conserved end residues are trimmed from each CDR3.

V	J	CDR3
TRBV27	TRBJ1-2	ASSLSMRSQYGYT
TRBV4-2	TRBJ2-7	ASSPGLAVAYEQY
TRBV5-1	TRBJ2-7	ASSLDGPPYEQY
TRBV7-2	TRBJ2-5	ASSLALPGGVVTQY
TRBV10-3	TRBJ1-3	AINGGSGNTIY
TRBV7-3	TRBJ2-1	ASSFSGTPVDEQF
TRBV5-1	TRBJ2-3	ASSRGGSGAEDTQY
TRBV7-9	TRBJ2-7	ASSPGSSGGAWDEQY
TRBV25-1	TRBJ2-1	ASSGLGSSYNEQF
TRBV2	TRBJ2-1	ASSEALTSEAYNEQF
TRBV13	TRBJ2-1	ASSLSLPGREQF
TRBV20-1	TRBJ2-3	SAPLGGNTDTQY
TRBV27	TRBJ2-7	ASSFFGQQGHEQY
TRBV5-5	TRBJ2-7	ASSFPGATYGYEQY
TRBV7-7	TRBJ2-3	ASSRTVTSTDTQY
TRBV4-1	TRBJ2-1	ASSQDGAGGLSNEQF
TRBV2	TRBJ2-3	ASRGSGKSSDTQY
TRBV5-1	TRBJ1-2	ASSLGTEYRGYT
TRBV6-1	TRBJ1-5	ASILGRWSNQPQH
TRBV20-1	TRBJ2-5	SATTGARETQY
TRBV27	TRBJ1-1	ASSLDRSRSEAF
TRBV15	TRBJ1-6	ATSRLPLWESSDNSPLH
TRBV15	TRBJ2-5	ATSRVPAGIPYQETQY
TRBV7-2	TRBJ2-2	ASSYQRTGELF
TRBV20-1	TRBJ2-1	SAPRRADYNEQF
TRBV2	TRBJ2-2	ASSEWRNTGELF
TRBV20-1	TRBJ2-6	SARDRLSGANVLT
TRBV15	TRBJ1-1	ATQQGDMNTEAF
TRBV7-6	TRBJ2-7	ASSPRSTPGARGQY
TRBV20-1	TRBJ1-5	SARDRLHSNQPQH
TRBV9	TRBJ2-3	ASSSPVATALGDTQY
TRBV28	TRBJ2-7	ASYDYRSYEQY
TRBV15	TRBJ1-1	ATSRDLGMNTEAF
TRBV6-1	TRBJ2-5	ASSEDEGSGETQY
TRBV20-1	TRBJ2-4	SARGQGKNIQY
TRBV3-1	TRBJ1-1	ASSQDLQNTEAF
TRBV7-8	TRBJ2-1	ASSWYGQGSYNGQF
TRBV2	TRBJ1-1	ASSERQGFTEAF
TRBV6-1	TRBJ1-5	ASSERGLHQPQH
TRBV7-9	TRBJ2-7	ASSLGGLEQY
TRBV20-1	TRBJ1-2	SARGQGILNYGYT
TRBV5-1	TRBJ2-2	ASSAVLTGTGELF
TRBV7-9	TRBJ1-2	ASSPDTTYGYT
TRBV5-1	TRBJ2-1	ASSLTTTQAYNEQF
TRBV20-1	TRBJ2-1	STDALKGASSYNEQF
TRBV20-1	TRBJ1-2	SARKGTGGEGYT
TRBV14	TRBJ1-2	ASSQDSWGGDYT
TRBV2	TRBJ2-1	ASSGGVERGRNEQF
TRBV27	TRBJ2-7	ASSLFSGTPYEQY
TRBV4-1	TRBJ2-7	ASSHVSHEQY
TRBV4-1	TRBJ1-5	ASSRGRIEPQH
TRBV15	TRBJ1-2	ATRSRGGAYGYT
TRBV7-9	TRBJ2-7	ASSLAARLDEQY